The 13 T cell receptor beta chains listed next were all sequenced from one sample in a study of cytomegalovirus exposure and HLA in healthy donors (dated by TCRdb to about 2017). The library was prepared using the immunoSEQ multiplex PCR assay. For the multiplex PCR, a mixture combining 60 forward primers for TCR Vbeta segments and 13 reverse primers for TCR Jbeta segments was used. TCRdb mirrors the immuneACCESS table, restricted to in-frame sequences. Some clones are absent from its copies; in checked studies, under half trace to an unresolved V gene, and the reason for the others is unknown. Recorded for this sample are roughly 120,000 clones; around 62% of them occurred a single time. Around 9.7% of the sample belongs to the ten largest clones. The material sequenced was PBMCs. Receptor source: a woman in her 40s in good health and CMV-seropositive.

The V and J genes are TRBV18 and TRBJ1-5; D call uncertain. Per germline, CDR1 KGHSH and CDR2 LQKENI. Trimming removed 2 bases from V and 3 bases from J, with 8 bases in between. The CDR3 totals 14 residues. CDR3 amino acids: CASSPTADNQPQHF. DNA of the CDR3: TGTGCCAGCTCACCAACGGCGGACAATCAGCCCCAGCATTTT.

This chain connects TRBV9 to TRBJ1-4; possible D gene TRBD1, 5 bases. Between the trimmed V and J ends, which lost 4 bases and 6 bases, there was a span of 13 bases. The CDR3 consists of 14 residues. Germline-derived CDR1 and CDR2 are SGDLS and YYNGEE. CDR3 sequence: CASSHAGGDEKLFF. The CDR3 region has the DNA TGTGCCAGCAGCCATGCCGGGGGGGATGAAAAACTGTTTTTT. Complete variable domain (other parts from reference TRBV9 and TRBJ1-4): DSGVTQTPKHLITATGQRVTLRCSPRSGDLSVYWYQQSLDQGLQFLIQYYNGEERAKGNILERFSAQQFPDLHSELNLSSLELGDSALYFCASSHAGGDEKLFFGSGTQLSVL.

The chain recombines TRBV25-1 with TRBJ2-5, with D tentatively TRBD2 (5 bases). The V gene lost 2 bases and the J gene lost 5 bases, with 15 bases spanning the gap. CDR1 is MGHDK, CDR2 SYGVNS, per germline. This CDR3 contains 15 residues. CDR3 sequence reads: CASSEVGGLPETQYF. The CDR3 DNA reads TGTGCCAGCAGTGAAGTAGGAGGCCTCCCCGAGACCCAGTACTTC.

This clone was counted only a few times. The chain recombines TRBV25-1 with TRBJ2-2; D ambiguous. The CDR3 extends over 13 amino acids. The germline V and J ends were trimmed by 2 bases and 1 base, with 2 bases remaining between them. CDR1 and CDR2 from the germline V gene are MGHDK and SYGVNS. The CDR3 region is CASSERNTGELFF. In DNA form, the CDR3 reads TGTGCCAGCAGTGAACGGAACACCGGGGAGCTGTTTTTT.

The genes are TRBV19 and TRBJ1-1; 7 bases fit TRBD1. The V and J ends lost 6 bases and 4 bases, in that order; junction bases with no gene match: 8. CDR1 LNHDA and CDR2 SQIVND come from the germline V gene (reference sequence). This CDR3 has 14 amino acids. The CDR3 DNA reads as TGTGCCAGTAGCCCCGACAGGGACAGCACTGAAGCTTTCTTT. Translation gives CASSPDRDSTEAFF.

The CDR3 spells CASSEYGNQPQHF. CDR3 bases: TGTGCCAGCAGTGAGTATGGCAATCAGCCCCAGCATTTT. V usage is TRBV2 and J usage is TRBJ1-5, with D hard to call. V shed 3 bases and J shed 2 bases, with 5 bases lying between them. The CDR3 sequence is 13 residues long. CDR1 and CDR2 (germline): SNHLY, FYNNEI.

This chain links TRBV5-8 with TRBJ2-2; TRBD2 matches 10 bases. Germline values: CDR1 SGHTS, CDR2 YDEGEE. The length of the CDR3 is 17 residues. The ends lost 1 base at V and 1 base at J; junction bases unmatched: 4. CDR3 region: CASSLKLAGLNTGELFF. The DNA of the CDR3 is TGTGCCAGCAGCTTGAAACTAGCGGGGTTGAACACCGGGGAGCTGTTTTTT.

The CDR3 DNA reads TGCGCCAGCAGCCCGGGACAGGATTTAAACACTGAAGCTTTCTTT. It specifies CASSPGQDLNTEAFF. The rearrangement joins TRBV4-3 to TRBJ1-1; TRBD1 matches 8 bases. Per the germline V gene, CDR1 is LGHNA and CDR2 is YSLEER. The CDR3 length is 15 residues. Trimming removed 4 bases from V and 2 bases from J; junction bases left unmatched: 6.

The CDR3 loop is CASSLSLYSGRMNTEAFF. The CDR3 DNA is TGTGCCAGCAGTTTATCCCTCTACAGCGGCCGAATGAACACTGAAGCTTTCTTT. The chain joins TRBV28 to TRBJ1-1; D ambiguous. The CDR3 length is 18 residues. Looked up from germline, CDR1 is MDHEN and CDR2 is SYDVKM. V lost 1 base and J lost 0, with 18 bases in between. Drawing the rest from reference TRBV28 and TRBJ1-1, the complete variable domain is DVKVTQSSRYLVKRTGEKVFLECVQDMDHENMFWYRQDPGLGLRLIYFSYDVKMKEKGDIPEGYSVSREKKERFSLILESASTNQTSMYLCASSLSLYSGRMNTEAFFGQGTRLTVV.

The count of this clone is one. The V call is TRBV7-9, the J call TRBJ2-5; D not resolved. The germline CDR1 and CDR2 sequences are SEHNR and FQNEAQ (reference sequence). This CDR3 is 12 amino acids long. V lost 7 bases and J lost 3, with 9 bases in between. The CDR3 DNA reads as TGTGCCAGCACCTCTGCGAAAGAGACCCAGTACTTC. It yields the protein CASTSAKETQYF.

The rearrangement links TRBV10-3 to TRBJ2-1; D is perhaps TRBD2 (5 bases). Trimming cost V 3 bases and J 9 bases, with 12 bases left between them. Looked up from germline, CDR1 is ENHRY and CDR2 is SYGVKD. The CDR3 is 13 amino acids. CDR3 DNA sequence: TGTGCCATCAGTGAAAAGACTACGAGTGAGCAGTTCTTC. It encodes CAISEKTTSEQFF.

The chain couples TRBV29-1 to TRBJ1-2, with no clear D. CDR3 length: 9 residues. V lost 3 bases to trimming and J lost 6 bases, with 2 bases between them. Germline CDR1 is SQVTM and CDR2 is ANQGSEA. CDR3: CSVDNGYTF. CDR3 bases: TGCAGCGTTGATAATGGCTACACCTTC.

The genes are TRBV21-1 and TRBJ2-4; TRBD1 is the table's D call and was not checked against the DNA. TRBV21-1 is a pseudogene segment. The CDR3 runs to 18 residues. The chain's CDR3 is CASSLKSGVGSTQGIQYF. Here the CDR3 DNA reads TGTGCCAGCAGCCTGAAATCAGGGGTTGGGAGCACCCAAGGAATTCAGTACTTC.